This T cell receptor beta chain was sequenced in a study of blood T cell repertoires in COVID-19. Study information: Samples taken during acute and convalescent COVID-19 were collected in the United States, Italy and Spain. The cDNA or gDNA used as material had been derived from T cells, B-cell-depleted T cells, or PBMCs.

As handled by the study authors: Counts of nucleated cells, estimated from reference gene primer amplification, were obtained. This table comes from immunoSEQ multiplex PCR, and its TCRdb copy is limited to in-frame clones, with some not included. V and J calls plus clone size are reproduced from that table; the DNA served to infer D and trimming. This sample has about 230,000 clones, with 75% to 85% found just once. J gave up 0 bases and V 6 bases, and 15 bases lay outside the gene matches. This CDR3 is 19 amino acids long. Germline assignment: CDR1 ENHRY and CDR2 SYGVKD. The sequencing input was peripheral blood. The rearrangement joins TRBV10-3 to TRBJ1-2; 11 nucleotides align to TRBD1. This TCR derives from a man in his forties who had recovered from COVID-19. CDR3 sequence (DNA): TGTGCCATCAGCGGGGCCGTGGGACAGGGGGATAGAGCTAACTATGGCTACACCTTC. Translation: CAISGAVGQGDRANYGYTF.